The 10 T cell receptor beta chains in this list originate from one sample, sequenced in a study of radiation and T cells in renal cell carcinoma. Assay: immunoSEQ multiplex PCR; the TCRdb copy retains only in-frame clones and omits some. The data show more than 75,000 clones, under 90% seen once. Time point specified: baseline pretreatment blood. The sample's treatment: 15 Gy SBRT to primary tumor, nephrectomy 4 weeks later. The specimen was blood, collected from a patient whose treatment included radiotherapy and nephrectomy. The receptors come from a man aged 60 to 75 with renal cell carcinoma.

V and J are TRBV2 and TRBJ1-3; no definite D call. V was trimmed by 7 bases and J by 4 bases, leaving 11 bases between them. From germline, CDR1 is SNHLY and CDR2 FYNNEI. The CDR3 spans 13 residues. The CDR3 DNA follows: TGTGCCAGCACTGTAGACTTCGGAAACACCATATATTTT. Protein sequence: CASTVDFGNTIYF.

The chain recombines TRBV19 with TRBJ2-7; 7 bases are shared with TRBD1. Germline-derived CDR1 and CDR2 are LNHDA and SQIVND (reference sequence). The CDR3 extends over 13 amino acids. The V and J ends lost 6 bases and 0 bases, in that order; junction bases with no gene match: 2. The CDR3 loop reads CASSRQGSYEQYF. The CDR3 DNA reads TGTGCCAGTAGCCGACAGGGCTCCTACGAGCAGTACTTC.

The rearrangement joins TRBV12-5 to TRBJ2-1; 8 bases match TRBD2. CDR3 size: 19 residues. After removal of 1 base from V and 0 bases from J, the junction contained 11 bases not matched to a gene. Germline assignment: CDR1 LGHNT and CDR2 FRNRAP. The DNA of the CDR3 is TGTGCTAGTGGTTTGGACCCCGGGGTAGCGGGAAGCTCCTACAATGAGCAGTTCTTC. It codes for CASGLDPGVAGSSYNEQFF.

The chain employs TRBV10-2 and TRBJ2-3; 9 bases match TRBD2. The CDR3 loop spans 14 amino acids. Trimming took 7 bases from V and 6 from J; bases not matched to a gene: 8. The germline CDR1 and CDR2 sequences are WSHSY and SAAADI. The CDR3 sequence: CASKASGNPDTQYF. The CDR3 DNA reads as TGCGCCAGCAAGGCTAGCGGGAACCCGGATACGCAGTATTTT.

The rearrangement links TRBV9 to TRBJ1-1, with D unclear. The germline gives CDR1 SGDLS, CDR2 YYNGEE. V was pared by 2 bases and J by 0 bases, with 5 bases between. CDR3 size: 13 residues. Here the CDR3 reads CASSVKMNTEAFF. The CDR3 nucleotides read TGTGCCAGCAGCGTCAAGATGAACACTGAAGCTTTCTTT.

The chain uses TRBV4-2 and TRBJ2-1; 8 bases map to TRBD2. Trimming cost V 0 bases and J 8 bases; bases outside gene matches: 6. The CDR3 loop spans 15 amino acids. Germline V gene data show CDR1 as LGHNA and CDR2 as YNFKEQ. The CDR3 DNA reads TGTGCCAGCAGCCAAGAACCTAGCGGGTTGTATGAGCAGTTCTTC. Amino acid sequence: CASSQEPSGLYEQFF.

The chain employs TRBV11-1 and TRBJ2-1; TRBD1 aligns across 8 bases. The length of the CDR3 is 14 residues. Germline V gene data show CDR1 as SGHAT and CDR2 as FQDESV (reference sequence). J lost 7 bases, V lost 5 bases, and 7 bases had no gene match. The CDR3 coding sequence is TGTGCCAGCAGCCAGGGGGCCCAGGGGAATGAGCAGTTCTTC. Amino acid sequence: CASSQGAQGNEQFF.

The chain has TRBV5-4 and TRBJ2-5; 7 nucleotides match TRBD2. The CDR3 is 15 residues long. Germline CDR1 and CDR2: SGHNT and YYREEE (reference sequence). Trimming took 0 bases from V and 3 from J; bases not matched to a gene: 5. CDR3 nucleotide sequence: TGTGCCAGCAGCTTGGTGGGGAGGGAGGAAGAGACCCAGTACTTC. This encodes CASSLVGREEETQYF. The entire variable domain, with the rest obtained from reference TRBV5-4 and TRBJ2-5, is as follows: ETGVTQSPTHLIKTRGQQVTLRCSSQSGHNTVSWYQQALGQGPQFIFQYYREEENGRGNFPPRFSGLQFPNYSSELNVNALELDDSALYLCASSLVGREEETQYFGPGTRLLVL.

The chain joins TRBV10-2 to TRBJ1-5; possibly TRBD1 for D (5 bases). Between the trimmed V and J ends, which lost 7 bases and 1 base, there was a span of 8 bases. This CDR3 is built from 13 residues. Germline V gene data show CDR1 as WSHSY and CDR2 as SAAADI. The CDR3 nucleotides read TGCGCCAGCACGGGGGGGAGCAATCAGCCCCAGCATTTT. Translated, it gives CASTGGSNQPQHF.

This clone was seen more than once but under ten times. The rearrangement joins TRBV4-3 to TRBJ2-7; D gene unclear. The V and J ends lost 2 bases and 0 bases respectively, with 11 bases between them. Germline assignment: CDR1 LGHNA and CDR2 YSLEER. This CDR3 spans 15 amino acids. The CDR3: CASSQYITDSYEQYF. The CDR3 coding sequence is TGCGCCAGCAGCCAATACATTACGGACTCCTACGAGCAGTACTTC.